This T cell receptor (beta chain) was found in a study of T-cell memory formation after mild COVID-19. TCRdb reprocessed the 5' RACE reads via MiXCR and lists one record per CDR3 protein. This sample yields hundreds of thousands of distinct CDR3 sequences, of which approximately 15% are seen a single time; less than 10% belongs to the top ten. This clonotype has just a few counts. This clonotype originated in an adult woman who had mild COVID-19 (a few samples of this study predate the infection). Cell type and time point are not known. Sequenced sample: PBMCs or a T cell subset sorted from them (not recorded which).

The CDR3 sequence is CASSELVWTGYNEQFF. For the CDR3, the DNA is TGTGCCAGCAGTGAATTGGTATGGACAGGGTACAATGAGCAGTTCTTC. The chain combines TRBV6-1 with TRBJ2-1; 8 bases are a match to TRBD1. From germline, CDR1 is MNHNS and CDR2 SASEGT. The CDR3 has 16 residues. Trimming at V came to 2 bases and at J to 4 bases, leaving 7 bases not matched to a gene.